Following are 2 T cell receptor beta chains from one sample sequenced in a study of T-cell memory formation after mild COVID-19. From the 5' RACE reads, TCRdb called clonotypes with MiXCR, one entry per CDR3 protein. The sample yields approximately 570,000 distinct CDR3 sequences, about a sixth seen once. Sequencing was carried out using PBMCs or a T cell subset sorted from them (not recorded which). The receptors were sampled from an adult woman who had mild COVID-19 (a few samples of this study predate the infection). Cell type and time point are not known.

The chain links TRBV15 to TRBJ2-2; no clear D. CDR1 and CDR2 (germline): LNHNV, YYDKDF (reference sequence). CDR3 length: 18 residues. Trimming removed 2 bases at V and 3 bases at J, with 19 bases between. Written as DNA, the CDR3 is TGTGCCACCAGCAGAATCGCCAGAACTGAGGCATACACCGGGGAGCTGTTTTTT. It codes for CATSRIARTEAYTGELFF. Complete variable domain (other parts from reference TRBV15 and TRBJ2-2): DAMVIQNPRYQVTQFGKPVTLSCSQTLNHNVMYWYQQKSSQAPKLLFHYYDKDFNNEADTPDNFQSRRPNTSFCFLDIRSPGLGDTAMYLCATSRIARTEAYTGELFFGEGSRLTVL.

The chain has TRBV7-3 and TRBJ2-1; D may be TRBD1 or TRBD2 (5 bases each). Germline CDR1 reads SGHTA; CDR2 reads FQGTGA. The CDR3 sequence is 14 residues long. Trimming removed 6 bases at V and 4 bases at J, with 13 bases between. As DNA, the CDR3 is TGTGCCAGCAGGGGGGACGGACCATACAATGAGCAGTTCTTC. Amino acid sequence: CASRGDGPYNEQFF.